A few counts support the clone carrying this T cell receptor beta chain. The antigen is undetermined. The data derive from a study of regulatory T cells in long-lasting Graves disease. Study-wide points: Repertoires from persistent disease leaned toward TRBV28, TRBJ1-2 and TRBJ2-5.

Arm-PCR of CDR3 regions with iRepertoire HTBI primers generated TCR beta libraries. Original processing methods: Samples revealed approximately 60 TRBV and 15 or so TRBJ segments. TCRdb fed the multiplex PCR reads into MiXCR, producing one record per CDR3 protein. Clone size and V and J calls follow TCRdb, not the original study. The data show roughly 560,000 distinct CDR3 sequences, approximately 12% seen once. Germline V gene data show CDR1 as GTSNPN and CDR2 as SVGIG (reference sequence). The CDR3 contains 12 residues. Between the trimmed V and J ends, which lost 5 bases and 2 bases, there was a span of 7 bases. Specified time point: newly diagnosed GD, antithyroid drugs for less than 3 months. Following extraction of RNA from PBMCs, that RNA was used to make the TCR library. These sequences were also reported in another study, on T cells in Graves' hyperthyroidism and ophthalmopathy. This second study notes: Exclusion followed for patients with uncontrolled infection, other autoimmune disease, pregnancy or lactation.

This rearrangement joins TRBV30 to TRBJ1-3, with D uncertain. Sequenced material: peripheral blood mononuclear cells (PBMCs), taken at new diagnosis, from a patient treated with antithyroid drugs. The sequence was obtained from a young woman with Graves disease. CDR3: CAWGWTGNTIYF. The CDR3 DNA reads TGTGCCTGGGGGTGGACTGGAAACACCATATATTTT.